The rows below give T cell receptor beta chains drawn from one sample of a study of blood T cell repertoires in COVID-19. The data were produced by immunoSEQ multiplex PCR, yet TCRdb's version contains in-frame clones alone and is incomplete. Here the sample spans tens of thousands of clones, about 81% being singletons. Sequencing input: peripheral blood. These receptor sequences come from a man between 60 and 75 years old with COVID-19, enrolled during active disease. Both conserved end residues are part of each CDR3. The D gene is left open where the match is weak. Rows give clone size only sometimes, using once, few, many, or a class for an expanded clone.

j_call,d_call,clone_size,v_call,cdr3_nt,cdr3_aa
TRBJ2-1,TRBD1,NA,TRBV5-1,TGCGCCAGCAGTGGGGGGACAGGTTACAATGAGCAGTTCTTC,CASSGGTGYNEQFF
TRBJ2-7,NA,NA,TRBV4-3,TGCGCCAGCTCCCGGTTGGGCACCTACGAGCAGTACTTC,CASSRLGTYEQYF
TRBJ2-1,TRBD2,once,TRBV27,TGTGCCAGCCGAAAATATGCCAGCGGGGGGGGGAATGAGCAGTTCTTC,CASRKYASGGGNEQFF
TRBJ1-4,NA,NA,TRBV6-5,TGTGCCAGCAGAAGAGCTACCAGGGGCGGTGAAAAACTGTTTTTT,CASRRATRGGEKLFF
TRBJ2-2,TRBD1,NA,TRBV7-2,TGTGCCAGCAGCGCCAGGACAGGGCATCCGCCCACCGGGGAGCTGTTTTTT,CASSARTGHPPTGELFF
TRBJ2-7,NA,NA,TRBV4-1,TGCGCCAGCAGCCAAGCCCAAGGGGACGAGCAGTACTTC,CASSQAQGDEQYF
TRBJ1-3,NA,NA,TRBV19,TGTGCCAGTAGTACTCGACAGGAATGGGCTGGAAACACCATATATTTT,CASSTRQEWAGNTIYF
TRBJ2-5,NA,NA,TRBV5-1,TGCGCCAGCAGCTTTGGGCAGGGTGAGACCCAGTACTTC,CASSFGQGETQYF
TRBJ1-6,NA,NA,TRBV7-8,TGTGCCAGCAGCTTAGAGGGCTCAGCGGTTTATAATTCACCCCTCCACTTT,CASSLEGSAVYNSPLHF
TRBJ2-7,TRBD1,NA,TRBV15,TGTGCCACCAGCAGACCGGGACAGGGTACCGACGAGCAGTACTTC,CATSRPGQGTDEQYF
TRBJ2-1,NA,NA,TRBV19,TGTGCCAGTAGTATAGACGGGTTCTCTATTGAGCAGTTCTTC,CASSIDGFSIEQFF
TRBJ2-5,TRBD1,NA,TRBV2,TGTGCCAGCAGGGCCGGGACAGCAACCCAAGAGACCCAGTACTTC,CASRAGTATQETQYF
TRBJ2-5,NA,NA,TRBV30,TGTGCCTGGAGGGGTACCCAGGGTCGGAGTTCGGACCAAAACCAAGAGACCCAGTACTTC,CAWRGTQGRSSDQNQETQYF
TRBJ2-7,NA,NA,TRBV5-1,TGCGCCAGCAGCTTGGGACAGGGAGGCTACGAGCAGTACTTC,CASSLGQGGYEQYF
TRBJ1-1,TRBD1,once,TRBV5-6,TGTGCCAGCAGCATACAGGGGTTGAACACTGAAGCTTTCTTT,CASSIQGLNTEAFF
TRBJ2-1,TRBD1,once,TRBV24-1,TGTGCCACCAGTGACGCCGGGACAGGGGATGAAAATGAGCAGTTCTTC,CATSDAGTGDENEQFF
TRBJ2-1,NA,once,TRBV14,TGTGCCAGCAGCCAAGTTTTAGTGGTCCCCAATGAGCAGTTCTTC,CASSQVLVVPNEQFF
TRBJ1-5,TRBD1,NA,TRBV19,TGTGCCAGTAGTATCACAGGGGGCACTAGCAATCAGCCCCAGCATTTT,CASSITGGTSNQPQHF
TRBJ2-6,NA,few,TRBV27,TGTGCCAGCAGGACGGACAGGTGGACTACCTCTACGTCTGGGGCCAACGTCCTGACTTTC,CASRTDRWTTSTSGANVLTF
TRBJ1-5,TRBD1,NA,TRBV6-5,TGTGCCAGCAGAGTGCAGGGGGCTGTGTATCAGCCCCAGCATTTT,CASRVQGAVYQPQHF
TRBJ1-3,TRBD1,NA,TRBV9,TGTGCCAGCAGTGAGGGACAGGGGCGAAACACCATATATTTT,CASSEGQGRNTIYF
TRBJ2-5,TRBD1,NA,TRBV19,TGTGCCAGTAGTATTGGGACAGGGGGCGGCGAGACCCAGTACTTC,CASSIGTGGGETQYF
TRBJ2-1,NA,NA,TRBV5-1,TGCGCCAGCAGCTTGGCCGCGGGGGCGGTCGGTGAGCAGTTCTTC,CASSLAAGAVGEQFF
TRBJ2-7,NA,NA,TRBV29-1,TGCAGCGCGGCTAACGGGTACGAGCAGTACTTC,CSAANGYEQYF
TRBJ2-7,TRBD2,NA,TRBV7-2,TGTGCCAGCAGCTTATCTTCCGGCGGGAGAGTCGACGAGCAGTACTTC,CASSLSSGGRVDEQYF
TRBJ2-4,TRBD2,NA,TRBV7-8,TGTGCCAGCAGCCCGCCTGTTCAGCGGGGGATGGACATTCAGTACTTC,CASSPPVQRGMDIQYF
TRBJ2-2,NA,NA,TRBV5-1,TGCGCCAGCAGCGGGAGACGCGCGAACACCGGGGAGCTGTTTTTT,CASSGRRANTGELFF
TRBJ1-2,TRBD1,NA,TRBV4-2,TGTGCCAGCAGCCAACTACAGGGGGCCCTCTATGGCTACACCTTC,CASSQLQGALYGYTF
TRBJ2-5,TRBD1,NA,TRBV5-1,TGCGCCAGCAGCGGACAGGGTCAAGAGACCCAGTACTTC,CASSGQGQETQYF
TRBJ1-1,NA,NA,TRBV7-3,TGTGCCAGCAGCCCTGCCGCGGGCGTGGGCACTGAAGCTTTCTTT,CASSPAAGVGTEAFF
TRBJ2-2,NA,NA,TRBV18,TGTGCCAGCTCACCACTGCCCCGGGGCACCGGGGAGCTGTTTTTT,CASSPLPRGTGELFF
TRBJ1-1,NA,NA,TRBV5-4,TGTGCCAGCAGCTTTGGAAGGGGCACTGAAGCTTTCTTT,CASSFGRGTEAFF
TRBJ1-6,TRBD1,NA,TRBV5-4,TGTGCCAGCAGCCCGGGGACAGGCGATGTTAATTCACCCCTCCACTTT,CASSPGTGDVNSPLHF
TRBJ2-5,NA,NA,TRBV5-1,TGCGCCAGCAGCCCCGACCAAGAGACCCAGTACTTC,CASSPDQETQYF
TRBJ2-2,TRBD1,few,TRBV19,TGTGCCAGTAACCCCTGGGCGGGACAGGGGGCGATCGGGGAGCTGTTTTTT,CASNPWAGQGAIGELFF
TRBJ1-5,NA,NA,TRBV10-2,TGCGCCAGCAGTGTCAACAGCAATAGCAATCAGCCCCAGCATTTT,CASSVNSNSNQPQHF
TRBJ2-1,TRBD2,once,TRBV7-9,TGTGCCAGCAGCTCGACTAGCGGGGTTTACAATGAGCAGTTCTTC,CASSSTSGVYNEQFF
TRBJ2-1,TRBD2,NA,TRBV24-1,TGTGCCACCAGTGATCCCAGACTAGCGGGGGAGCAGTTCTTC,CATSDPRLAGEQFF
TRBJ2-1,NA,NA,TRBV5-4,TGTGCCAGCAGCTCCCGACCTACCCCAGGGGACAATGAGCAGTTCTTC,CASSSRPTPGDNEQFF
TRBJ2-7,TRBD2,NA,TRBV4-1,TGCGCCAGCAGCCAAGCACTAGCGGGGGGGCCGGACGAGCAGTACTTC,CASSQALAGGPDEQYF
TRBJ2-7,NA,NA,TRBV9,TGTGCCAGCAGCGTAGGCGAGGGGGATCCCTACGAGCAGTACTTC,CASSVGEGDPYEQYF
TRBJ2-7,TRBD1,NA,TRBV2,TGTGCCACCCAGCGGGGACAGGGAGCCGAGCAGTACTTC,CATQRGQGAEQYF
TRBJ2-1,TRBD2,NA,TRBV13,TGTGCCAGCAGCCTCGCGGGACTAGCGGGGTTCAATGAGCAGTTCTTC,CASSLAGLAGFNEQFF
TRBJ2-3,NA,NA,TRBV5-1,TGCGCCAGCAGCTTGGAAGGGGTTGATACGCAGTATTTT,CASSLEGVDTQYF
TRBJ1-3,TRBD1,NA,TRBV3-1/TRBV3-2,TGTGCCAGCAGCCAATACACCGGGACAGGGCCCGGAAACACCATATATTTT,CASSQYTGTGPGNTIYF
TRBJ2-7,TRBD2,NA,TRBV27,TGTGCCAGCAGTTCCCCGACTAGCGGAGTCTACGAGCAGTACTTC,CASSSPTSGVYEQYF
TRBJ1-4,NA,NA,TRBV5-1,TGCGCCCGCAGCTTGGGGGGGGTTACGGTGGAAAAACTGTTTTTT,CARSLGGVTVEKLFF
TRBJ2-7,TRBD2,few,TRBV10-3,TGTGCCATCAGTCCTCCGCTAGCGGGAGGAGCCGCCTACGAGCAGTACTTC,CAISPPLAGGAAYEQYF
TRBJ1-2,NA,NA,TRBV30,TGTGCCTGGAGTGCCTCGAGACAAGGCTACACCTTC,CAWSASRQGYTF
TRBJ2-2,NA,NA,TRBV5-1,TGCGCCAGCAGCCTTTTGGAGGGCAACACCGGGGAGCTGTTTTTT,CASSLLEGNTGELFF
TRBJ1-1,NA,NA,TRBV7-8,TGTGCCAGCAGCTTACAGGATAGAAACACTGAAGCTTTCTTT,CASSLQDRNTEAFF
TRBJ2-2,TRBD1,NA,TRBV7-7,TGTGCTAGCAGCTTAGACCGGGACAGGCCCACCGGGGAGCTGTTTTTT,CASSLDRDRPTGELFF
TRBJ2-7,TRBD1,NA,TRBV7-8,TGTGCCAGCAGCTTATGGGGGACAGTCACCGACGAGCAGTACTTC,CASSLWGTVTDEQYF
TRBJ2-7,NA,NA,TRBV5-1,TGCGCCAGCAGCTTGAGCGGGCTAAGCTCCTACGAGCAGTACTTC,CASSLSGLSSYEQYF